This TCR beta chain emerged from a study of neoadjuvant anti-PD-1 for oral cavity cancer. The protocol was immunoSEQ multiplex PCR, while the TCRdb copy is restricted to in-frame clones and leaves out a portion. This table holds roughly 60,000 clones, around four fifths found once. Sequencing used PBMCs, obtained before nivolumab (anti-PD-1) treatment. The receptor was derived from a person aged 40 to 85 with oral cavity squamous cell carcinoma.

CDR3 protein: CASSPKGSGRSPETQYF. The CDR3 nucleotides read TGTGCCAGCAGCCCCAAAGGTAGCGGGAGATCCCCAGAGACCCAGTACTTC. This chain joins TRBV7-9 and TRBJ2-5; 9 bases are a match to TRBD2. V shed 5 bases, J shed 4 bases, and the junction held 14 bases outside the gene matches. In germline, CDR1 is SEHNR, CDR2 FQNEAQ (reference sequence). This CDR3 region has 17 residues. Using reference TRBV7-9 and TRBJ2-5 for the parts outside the CDR3, the full variable domain is DTGVSQNPRHKITKRGQNVTFRCDPISEHNRLYWYRQTLGQGPEFLTYFQNEAQLEKSRLLSDRFSAERPKGSFSTLEIQRTEQGDSAMYLCASSPKGSGRSPETQYFGPGTRLLVL.